This T cell receptor (beta chain) was identified during a study of T cells after yellow fever vaccination. This clonotype was seen more than once but under ten times. The CDR3 is 19 residues long. The V gene end was trimmed by 0 bases and the J gene end by 0 bases; junction bases not matched to a gene: 7. Germline CDR1 reads LGHNA; CDR2 reads YSLEER. TCRdb fed the 5' RACE reads into MiXCR, producing one record per CDR3 protein. The repertoire includes 250,000 to 400,000 distinct CDR3 sequences, around 4.3% of them detected once, and 15% to 20% sits in the top ten. The gene calls are TRBV4-3 and TRBJ2-6; 8 nucleotides agree with TRBD1. The TCR was taken from a man aged 18 to 29 who received the YFV17D yellow fever vaccine. The specimen was PBMCs, collected 15 days after the yellow fever booster vaccination. The CDR3 reads CASSQDRTGGFSGANVLTF. The CDR3, as DNA: TGCGCCAGCAGCCAAGATAGAACAGGGGGGTTCTCTGGGGCCAACGTCCTGACTTTC.